Following are 21 T cell receptor beta chains from one sample sequenced in a study of shared T cell receptors in the human thymus (dated by TCRdb to the early 2020s). Receptor amplification or capture employed the immunoSEQ multiplex PCR assay. The table was pulled from immuneACCESS by TCRdb, which kept in-frame rearrangements only. Such tables lose some clones; where checked, under half of the loss comes from unresolved V genes, and the rest has no known cause. Within this sample are about 730,000 clones, with 75% to 90% of them counted one time only. The leading ten clones occupy around 0.01% of the sample. Separately, the same data were catalogued under a study of human thymus T cells.

The material sequenced was thymocytes. The receptor source for this set is a girl under two years old with a congenital heart defect. Donor details come from another sample of the same person, matched by shared clones.

The genes are TRBV4-3 and TRBJ2-7, with TRBD2 as a possible D gene (5 bases). There are 16 residues in the CDR3. V gave up 1 base and J gave up 2 bases, with 15 bases separating them. In germline, CDR1 is LGHNA, CDR2 YSLEER. CDR3: CASSQGVPETTYEQYF. CDR3 nucleotides: TGCGCCAGCAGCCAAGGAGTACCGGAGACTACCTACGAGCAGTACTTC.

The chain is built from TRBV6-1 and TRBJ1-5; D is unclear. Germline V lookup: CDR1 MNHNS, CDR2 SASEGT. The CDR3 sequence is 14 residues long. Trimming stripped 8 bases from V and 0 bases from J, with 11 bases between. The CDR3 nucleotides are TGTGCCAGCCACCCATCAGATAGCAATCAGCCCCAGCATTTT. Its translation is CASHPSDSNQPQHF.

The rearrangement uses TRBV27 and TRBJ1-1; 10 nucleotides match TRBD1. V lost 8 bases, J lost 6 bases, and 33 bases stayed unmatched. The CDR3 contains 22 residues. Germline lookup yields CDR1 MNHEY and CDR2 SMNVEV (reference sequence). The CDR3, as DNA: TGTGCCAGCCGGCCCAGTAATTTTTGGGGACAGGGGCGCGGAGATCATGGCTCTGAAGCTTTCTTT. Amino acid sequence: CASRPSNFWGQGRGDHGSEAFF.

V usage is TRBV7-4 and J usage is TRBJ1-1, with unresolved D. Trimming took 5 bases from V and 10 from J, leaving 14 bases between them. The CDR3 is 12 amino acids. Germline CDR1 is SGHVT and CDR2 is SQSDAQ. CDR3 sequence (DNA): TGTGCCAGCAGCAATAAAGACCCGGGAGCTTTCTTT. Translated, it gives CASSNKDPGAFF.

The rearrangement uses TRBV7-3 and TRBJ2-5; the match to TRBD2 covers 7 bases. The V segment lost 5 bases and the J segment 3 bases; nucleotides outside the gene matches: 12. Germline V CDR1 and CDR2: SGHTA, FQGTGA. The CDR3 length is 16 residues. The CDR3 is CASSLQRAGEEETQYF. The CDR3, as DNA: TGTGCCAGCAGCCTACAACGGGCGGGGGAAGAAGAGACCCAGTACTTC.

This chain connects TRBV9 to TRBJ1-4; D remains unclear. The CDR3 extends over 15 amino acids. Deletions cut 0 bases from V and 5 bases from J, with 11 bases between. Germline loops: CDR1 SGDLS, CDR2 YYNGEE. The CDR3 DNA follows: TGTGCCAGCAGCGTAGGTCGCCAGCGAAATGAAAAACTGTTTTTT. Protein: CASSVGRQRNEKLFF.

The chain has TRBV28 and TRBJ2-7; 11 positions match TRBD2. The CDR3 is made up of 17 amino acids. Germline values: CDR1 MDHEN, CDR2 SYDVKM. V trimming: 5 bases; J trimming: 6 bases; junction bases outside the gene matches: 15. The CDR3 protein is CASSTLAGGREKGEQYF. The DNA of the CDR3 is TGTGCCAGCAGTACTCTAGCGGGGGGACGGGAAAAGGGCGAGCAGTACTTC.

The V and J genes are TRBV30 and TRBJ2-3; D gene unclear. Per the germline V gene, CDR1 is GTSNPN and CDR2 is SVGIG (reference sequence). The CDR3 is made up of 14 amino acids. Trimming left V 2 bases short and J 2 bases short, with 11 bases between. CDR3 nucleotide sequence: TGTGCCTGGAGTCCGAGGAGATCCACAGATACGCAGTATTTT. As protein: CAWSPRRSTDTQYF.

This clone has a single count. The chain joins TRBV6-5 to TRBJ1-2; TRBD1 might be the D (6 bases). Trimming cost V 2 bases and J 4 bases, with 11 bases left between them. The CDR3 is 14 residues long. Germline CDR1 and CDR2: MNHEY and SVGAGI. The CDR3 loop is CASSYRDMGYGYTF. The CDR3 coding sequence is TGTGCCAGCAGTTACCGGGACATGGGCTATGGCTACACCTTC.

This sequence joins TRBV28 and TRBJ1-4; 8 bases fit TRBD1. In germline, CDR1 is MDHEN, CDR2 SYDVKM. J was trimmed by 5 bases and V by 4 bases; bases with no gene match: 6. The length of the CDR3 is 15 residues. CDR3 coding DNA: TGTGCCAGCAGTTACGTTCGGGACAGGAATGAAAAACTGTTTTTT. This translates into CASSYVRDRNEKLFF.

The genes are TRBV5-8 and TRBJ1-1; maybe TRBD1 (6 bases). Trimming removed 1 base from V and 5 bases from J, with 18 bases in between. This CDR3 has 16 residues. The germline CDR1 and CDR2 sequences are SGHTS and YDEGEE. In DNA, the CDR3 is TGTGCCAGCAGCTTGTTACGGGGGGCTGGGGGGACTGAAGCTTTCTTT. Translating gives CASSLLRGAGGTEAFF.

The J gene is TRBJ1-4, the V gene TRBV4-1; D is unresolved. Trimming removed 0 bases at V and 5 bases at J, with 19 bases between. There are 18 residues in the CDR3. Per germline, CDR1 MGHRA and CDR2 YSYEKL. CDR3 bases: TGCGCCAGCAGCCAAGAAGGCTGTGGGGAGCTCAAAAATGAAAAACTGTTTTTT. Protein sequence: CASSQEGCGELKNEKLFF.

The chain combines TRBV13 with TRBJ1-2; D gene unclear. Germline CDR1 reads PRHDT; CDR2 reads FYEKMQ (reference sequence). Between the trimmed V and J ends, which lost 8 bases and 5 bases, there was a span of 15 bases. The CDR3 totals 13 residues. In nucleotides, the CDR3 is TGTGCCAGCCCCCTCCAGCGGCCTTATGGCTACACCTTC. It translates to CASPLQRPYGYTF.

This clone has only one observation. This chain joins TRBV7-6 and TRBJ1-6; TRBD1 agrees at 11 bases. Trimming took 5 bases from V and 6 from J; bases not matched to a gene: 3. This CDR3 has 15 amino acids. Per the germline V gene, CDR1 is SGHVS and CDR2 is FNYEAQ. The CDR3, as DNA: TGTGCCAGCAGCAAAGGGACAGGGGGTAATTCACCCCTCCACTTT. Amino acids: CASSKGTGGNSPLHF. Filled out from reference TRBV7-6 and TRBJ1-6, the complete variable domain reads GAGVSQSPRYKVTKRGQDVALRCDPISGHVSLYWYRQALGQGPEFLTYFNYEAQQDKSGLPNDRFSAERPEGSISTLTIQRTEQRDSAMYRCASSKGTGGNSPLHFGNGTRLTVT.

This chain uses TRBV25-1 with TRBJ1-1; TRBD1 might be the D (5 bases). The CDR3 contains 14 residues. The germline CDR1 and CDR2 sequences are MGHDK and SYGVNS. The V gene lost 0 bases and the J gene lost 7 bases, with 12 bases spanning the gap. In nucleotides, the CDR3 is TGTGCCAGCAGTGAATATGTGGGGGGGGGTGAAGCTTTCTTT. Amino acid sequence: CASSEYVGGGEAFF.

The V and J genes are TRBV4-1 and TRBJ2-1; 11 nucleotides agree with TRBD2. Germline CDR1 reads MGHRA; CDR2 reads YSYEKL. The CDR3 loop spans 20 amino acids. The V and J ends lost 3 bases and 7 bases, in that order; junction bases with no gene match: 20. The CDR3 loop reads CASSQGQASGGPESLNEQFF. The CDR3 DNA is TGCGCCAGCAGCCAGGGCCAGGCTAGCGGGGGGCCTGAGTCACTGAATGAGCAGTTCTTC.

The chain employs TRBV10-2 and TRBJ2-7; a weak D match, TRBD1 (6 bases). CDR1 is WSHSY, CDR2 SAAADI, per germline. The CDR3 extends over 14 amino acids. V was clipped by 6 bases and J by 3 bases, with 15 bases between them. The CDR3 here is CASSRRGYSYEQYF. The CDR3 DNA sequence: TGCGCCAGCAGCCGTAGGGGGTATAGCTACGAGCAGTACTTC.

The chain uses TRBV10-2 and TRBJ1-6, with 9 bases fitting TRBD1. J was trimmed by 8 bases and V by 8 bases; bases with no gene match: 10. This CDR3 is built from 15 residues. Germline V gene lookup returns CDR1 WSHSY and CDR2 SAAADI. The CDR3 is CASSPGTGSHSPLHF. The CDR3 nucleotides read TGCGCCAGCTCACCCGGGACAGGGTCGCATTCACCCCTCCACTTT.

The V gene is TRBV30, the J gene TRBJ1-5, with TRBD1 matching 9 bases. V lost 1 base to trimming and J lost 4 bases; unmatched junction nucleotides: 5. The CDR3 spans 15 residues. Germline values: CDR1 GTSNPN, CDR2 SVGIG (reference sequence). For the CDR3, the DNA is TGTGCCTGGAGTGGGGACAGGGAATGGAATCAGCCCCAGCATTTT. The encoded protein is CAWSGDREWNQPQHF.

The chain is built from TRBV9 and TRBJ1-1; D remains unclear. The CDR3 loop spans 18 amino acids. Per germline, CDR1 SGDLS and CDR2 YYNGEE. V lost 0 bases to trimming and J lost 1 base, with 19 bases between them. CDR3 region: CASSVAPVFGTSNTEAFF. The CDR3 DNA reads as TGTGCCAGCAGCGTAGCCCCGGTCTTCGGTACCTCGAACACTGAAGCTTTCTTT.

The CDR3 DNA sequence: TGTGCCAGCAGTATAGGAGGGGACTCCTACGAGCAGTACTTC. Translated: CASSIGGDSYEQYF. This chain connects TRBV27 to TRBJ2-7, with D possibly matching TRBD2 (6 bases). Trimming took off 5 bases at V and 0 bases at J, with 11 bases between the two ends. This CDR3 has 14 residues. Looked up from germline, CDR1 is MNHEY and CDR2 is SMNVEV (reference sequence).